Below, one T cell receptor beta chain is given with its context. At one of its ends the junction is not consistent with the germline gene, which may arise from a read error. Per the germline V gene, CDR1 is KGHSH and CDR2 is LQKENI. This CDR3 comprises 16 residues. In every patient, relapse followed autologous stem cell transplantation, while exposure to brentuximab vedotin differed. This sample is drawn from a study of PD-1 blockade in classical Hodgkin lymphoma. Sequencing used immunoSEQ multiplex PCR; TCRdb keeps in-frame clones, though not all of them. The sample lists approximately 100,000 clones, 85% to 90% occurring once.

Sequenced material: peripheral blood mononuclear cells (PBMCs), taken before the second cycle of nivolumab. The chain joins TRBV18 to TRBJ2-2, with TRBD1 identical over 10 bases. This clonotype originated in a human donor with classical Hodgkin lymphoma. The CDR3 DNA sequence: TGTGCCAGCTCATCACCCGGGACAGGGGACACCGGGGAGCTGTTTTTT. Encoded protein: CASSSPGTGDTGELFF.